Each of the 32 T cell receptor beta chains below was sequenced from the same sample in a study of beta chain features in type 1 diabetes (dated by TCRdb to the late 2010s). Library preparation employed the immunoSEQ multiplex PCR assay. The High Capacity cDNA Reverse Transcription Kit was used to reverse transcribe all of the isolated RNA, meaning that expressed TCRB transcripts were what got sequenced. TCRdb limited this immuneACCESS table to in-frame rearrangements with V and J called. A share of clones is missing; checked studies link under half to unresolved V genes, and the rest is unexplained. A total of fewer than 250,000 clones appear in this sample, 55% to 70% of them only once. The top ten clonotypes cover around 0.05% of the sample. Input material: naive CD4+ T cells from blood. Read against the paper, the sample's cell subset or site label means: true naive CD4+ T cells. The source is a man aged 30-40 years in good health.

The chain joins TRBV10-3 to TRBJ2-7; TRBD1 matches at 9 bases. The CDR3 loop spans 16 amino acids. Germline lookup yields CDR1 ENHRY and CDR2 SYGVKD. The V gene end was trimmed by 1 base and the J gene end by 2 bases; junction bases not matched to a gene: 6. CDR3 sequence reads: CAISEFSGQGAYEQYF. Written as DNA, the CDR3 is TGTGCCATCAGTGAGTTTTCGGGACAGGGTGCCTACGAGCAGTACTTC.

The V and J genes are TRBV14 and TRBJ1-1; perhaps TRBD1 as D (6 bases). V lost 4 bases to trimming and J lost 8 bases, with 20 bases between them. Germline V lookup: CDR1 SGHDN, CDR2 FVKESK. This CDR3 has 15 amino acids. Written as DNA, the CDR3 is TGTGCCAGCAGCCCATTACAGGGCTCCTGGCGGGAAGCTTTCTTT. As protein: CASSPLQGSWREAFF.

This clone appeared a single time. This rearrangement joins TRBV5-6 to TRBJ1-2; 9 bases align to TRBD1. Germline V gene data show CDR1 as SGHDT and CDR2 as YYEEEE. The CDR3 extends over 17 amino acids. V lost 0 bases, J lost 4 bases, and 10 bases stayed unmatched. For the CDR3, the DNA is TGTGCCAGCAGCTTGGCTGGGACAGGGTTCGGTAGCTATGGCTACACCTTC. Translating it yields CASSLAGTGFGSYGYTF.

This clone has only one observation. The chain combines TRBV7-9 with TRBJ2-1; no definite D call. V was pared by 3 bases and J by 6 bases, with 12 bases between. The CDR3 sequence is 14 residues long. CDR1 is SEHNR and CDR2 is FQNEAQ in the germline V gene (reference sequence). The CDR3 DNA is TGTGCCAGCAGCTTGTCGATCACAATCAATGAGCAGTTCTTC. Protein: CASSLSITINEQFF.

V usage is TRBV6-6 and J usage is TRBJ2-1, with D tentatively TRBD2 (5 bases). The germline V and J ends were trimmed by 11 bases and 8 bases, with 19 bases remaining between them. CDR1 is MNHNY, CDR2 SVGAGI, per germline (reference sequence). CDR3 length equals 13 residues. The DNA of the CDR3 is TGTGCCGTGTACCACGGACTTTCAGATGAGCAGTTCTTC. Its translation: CAVYHGLSDEQFF.

The chain couples TRBV4-2 to TRBJ1-1; the D gene is possibly TRBD1 (5 bases). CDR1 is LGHNA and CDR2 is YNFKEQ in the germline V gene. There are 14 residues in the CDR3. V lost 1 base and J 1 base, leaving 7 bases between the germline ends. Here the CDR3 DNA reads TGTGCCAGCAGCCAAGGACAGCGGAACACTGAAGCTTTCTTT. It codes for CASSQGQRNTEAFF.

This clone has just a few counts. The rearrangement links TRBV10-3 to TRBJ2-3; no definite D call. From germline, CDR1 is ENHRY and CDR2 SYGVKD. The CDR3 is made up of 13 amino acids. V lost 6 bases, J lost 1 base, and 8 bases lay in between. Here the CDR3 reads CAISRIGTDTQYF. The DNA for the CDR3 is TGTGCCATCAGCAGGATCGGCACAGATACGCAGTATTTT.

This clone is a singleton in its sample. The chain carries TRBV5-6 and TRBJ2-6; D is uncertain. CDR1 is SGHDT, CDR2 YYEEEE, per germline. This CDR3 comprises 16 residues. With 5 bases removed from V and 5 bases from J, the gap between germline ends came to 17 bases. The DNA of the CDR3 is TGTGCCAGCAGTCAGCTGGGTTCGTCTTGGGCCAACGTCCTGACTTTC. The encoded protein is CASSQLGSSWANVLTF.

The CDR3 reads CSVGRPGPSSYEQYF. In nucleotides, the CDR3 is TGCAGCGTTGGCCGCCCGGGCCCCAGCTCCTACGAGCAGTACTTC. V gene TRBV29-1 combines with J gene TRBJ2-7; D call uncertain. The CDR3 totals 15 residues. V was cut by 4 bases and J by 0 bases, with 16 bases left in between. Per the germline V gene, CDR1 is SQVTM and CDR2 is ANQGSEA.

The chain carries TRBV23-1 and TRBJ1-3; no firm D call. TRBV23-1 is classed as an ORF, of uncertain function. CDR3 length: 16 amino acids. The V gene lost 3 bases and the J gene lost 3 bases, with 15 bases spanning the gap. This CDR3 reads CASSQALKVLGNTIYF. Here the CDR3 DNA reads TGCGCCAGCAGTCAGGCTTTAAAGGTCCTTGGAAACACCATATATTTT.

V usage is TRBV6-6 and J usage is TRBJ2-5, with a possible D match to TRBD2 (6 bases). Germline V gene data show CDR1 as MNHNY and CDR2 as SVGAGI (reference sequence). V lost 2 bases and J 10 bases, leaving 11 bases between the germline ends. The length of the CDR3 is 12 residues. The CDR3 bases are TGTGCCAGCAGTTACGGAGGGGCTGACCAGTACTTC. Translating it yields CASSYGGADQYF.

This clone was detected a few times. This chain uses TRBV29-1 with TRBJ2-7, with D hard to call. V was cut by 3 bases and J by 7 bases, with 13 bases left in between. The germline gives CDR1 SQVTM, CDR2 ANQGSEA. The CDR3 spans 12 residues. The CDR3 spells CSVDQDGREQYF. The DNA for the CDR3 is TGCAGCGTTGATCAGGACGGGCGGGAGCAGTACTTC.

The chain is built from TRBV28 and TRBJ2-7, with D possibly being TRBD1 (6 bases). Trimming cost V 6 bases and J 3 bases, with 9 bases left between them. Germline lookup yields CDR1 MDHEN and CDR2 SYDVKM. The CDR3 spans 12 residues. CDR3 residues: CASRGAYYEQYF. DNA for the CDR3: TGTGCCAGCAGGGGGGCTTACTACGAGCAGTACTTC. Complete variable domain (other parts from reference TRBV28 and TRBJ2-7): DVKVTQSSRYLVKRTGEKVFLECVQDMDHENMFWYRQDPGLGLRLIYFSYDVKMKEKGDIPEGYSVSREKKERFSLILESASTNQTSMYLCASRGAYYEQYFGPGTRLTVT.

The rearrangement joins TRBV28 to TRBJ2-1; 8 bases line up with TRBD2. J gave up 6 bases and V 5 bases, and 15 bases lay outside the gene matches. The CDR3 consists of 17 residues. Germline V gene sequence: CDR1 MDHEN, CDR2 SYDVKM. CDR3 protein: CASSPSGTRDSLNEQFF. The CDR3 bases are TGTGCCAGCAGTCCCTCCGGGACTAGAGATTCTCTCAATGAGCAGTTCTTC.

Of note for this clone: One end of the junction fails to match germline, which may point to a read error. The gene calls are TRBV30 and TRBJ2-5, with D hard to call. CDR1 is GTSNPN and CDR2 is SVGIG in the germline V gene (reference sequence). The CDR3 runs 13 residues. The CDR3 region has the DNA TGTGCCTGGAGTGTTACTATGATAGAGGCCCAGTACTTC. Its protein is CAWSVTMIEAQYF.

The table lists this clone with a few counts. The chain carries TRBV18 and TRBJ2-1, with D possibly being TRBD1 or TRBD2 (5 bases each). Germline V lookup: CDR1 KGHSH, CDR2 LQKENI. The CDR3 runs to 13 residues. Trimming removed 4 bases at V and 9 bases at J, with 13 bases between. CDR3 coding DNA: TGTGCCAGCTCACGGGACCGTAATGTTGAGCAGTTCTTC. This encodes CASSRDRNVEQFF.

The J gene is TRBJ2-2, the V gene TRBV13; no firm D call. In germline, CDR1 is PRHDT, CDR2 FYEKMQ (reference sequence). This CDR3 region has 12 residues. The V end was cut by 5 bases, the J end by 5 bases, with 6 bases between. CDR3 DNA: TGTGCCAGCAGCCCGCAAACCGGGGAGCTGTTTTTT. Its protein is CASSPQTGELFF.

The chain employs TRBV25-1 and TRBJ2-1, with 12 nucleotides matching TRBD2. The germline CDR1 and CDR2 sequences are MGHDK and SYGVNS. V dropped 2 bases and J dropped 4; count of bases not matched to a gene: 3. The CDR3 extends over 16 amino acids. CDR3 protein: CASSERLAGVYNEQFF. In nucleotides, the CDR3 is TGTGCCAGCAGTGAAAGACTAGCGGGGGTTTACAATGAGCAGTTCTTC.

The table lists this clone with a count of one. This chain connects TRBV5-4 to TRBJ2-3, with D possibly matching TRBD2 (5 bases). Per the germline V gene, CDR1 is SGHNT and CDR2 is YYREEE (reference sequence). Trimming shortened V by 4 bases and J by 2 bases, and 14 bases separated the two germline ends. CDR3 size: 15 residues. CDR3 in DNA: TGTGCCAGCAGCGCGGCCGGACTTATCACAGATACGCAGTATTTT. Translated: CASSAAGLITDTQYF.

This chain uses TRBV9 with TRBJ2-2; no firm D call. This CDR3 contains 12 residues. CDR1 and CDR2 (germline): SGDLS, YYNGEE. V gave up 0 bases and J gave up 6 bases, with 3 bases separating them. As DNA, the CDR3 is TGTGCCAGCAGCGTAGACCCCGGGGAGCTGTTTTTT. This sequence encodes CASSVDPGELFF.

This clone occurred a few times. V gene TRBV18 combines with J gene TRBJ1-1, with D unresolved. Trimming removed 3 bases from V and 0 bases from J, with 14 bases in between. The CDR3 is 16 residues long. CDR1 and CDR2 from the germline V gene are KGHSH and LQKENI. The CDR3: CASSPQYSLMNTEAFF. The CDR3 DNA reads TGTGCCAGCTCACCGCAGTATAGTCTAATGAACACTGAAGCTTTCTTT.

The rearrangement links TRBV29-1 to TRBJ2-7; weak D call: TRBD1 (5 bases). This CDR3 has 11 amino acids. Trimming left V 5 bases short and J 2 bases short, with 7 bases between. Germline CDR1 is SQVTM and CDR2 is ANQGSEA. CDR3 sequence reads: CSVWGPYEQYF. The CDR3 bases are TGCAGCGTTTGGGGCCCCTACGAGCAGTACTTC.

The chain couples TRBV6-5 to TRBJ2-3; the match to TRBD2 covers 7 bases. The germline V gene has CDR1 MNHEY and CDR2 SVGAGI. V dropped 0 bases and J dropped 4; count of bases not matched to a gene: 4. This CDR3 contains 15 residues. The CDR3: CASSYSSAGADTQYF. The CDR3 DNA reads TGTGCCAGCAGTTACTCCAGTGCGGGAGCAGATACGCAGTATTTT.

The J gene is TRBJ2-3, the V gene TRBV7-2; possible D gene TRBD1, 6 bases. Germline CDR1 is SGHTA and CDR2 is FQGNSA. With 5 bases removed from V and 8 bases from J, the gap between germline ends came to 17 bases. CDR3 length: 14 amino acids. CDR3 loop: CASSPVEVRGTQYF. Written as DNA, the CDR3 is TGTGCCAGCAGCCCAGTGGAGGTCAGGGGTACGCAGTATTTT.

The CDR3 protein is CASSLAGVRPDTQYF. CDR3 sequence (DNA): TGTGCCAGCAGCTTAGCGGGAGTGCGTCCAGATACGCAGTATTTT. V gene TRBV7-2 combines with J gene TRBJ2-3; tentative D call: TRBD2 (5 bases). The CDR3 consists of 15 residues. V lost 0 bases and J 4 bases, leaving 11 bases between the germline ends. Germline V gives CDR1 SGHTA, CDR2 FQGNSA.

The V gene is TRBV6-6, the J gene TRBJ2-2; no clear D. The CDR3 runs to 12 residues. CDR1 and CDR2 (germline): MNHNY, SVGAGI (reference sequence). V was shortened by 8 bases and J by 3 bases, with 7 bases between the two germline ends. CDR3 DNA sequence: TGTGCCAGCTCGCAGGACACCGGGGAGCTGTTTTTT. This encodes CASSQDTGELFF.

The rearrangement links TRBV9 to TRBJ2-3; D possibly matches TRBD1 or TRBD2 (5 bases each). CDR3 size: 13 residues. The germline V gene encodes CDR1 SGDLS and CDR2 YYNGEE. The V end lost 2 bases, the J end lost 8 bases, and 12 bases lay between the germline ends. The CDR3, as DNA: TGTGCCAGCAGCGTCGGGACCTTGGGTACGCAGTATTTT. Protein sequence: CASSVGTLGTQYF.

The genes are TRBV30 and TRBJ1-1; D gene ambiguous. CDR3 length: 12 residues. Looked up from germline, CDR1 is GTSNPN and CDR2 is SVGIG (reference sequence). V shed 2 bases and J shed 1 base, with 5 bases lying between them. The CDR3 DNA is TGTGCCTGGAGTCTCACGAACACTGAAGCTTTCTTT. Amino acid sequence: CAWSLTNTEAFF. The full variable domain, completed using reference TRBV30 and TRBJ1-1, is SQTIHQWPATLVQPVGSPLSLECTVEGTSNPNLYWYRQAAGRGLQLLFYSVGIGQISSEVPQNLSASRPQDRQFILSSKKLLLSDSGFYLCAWSLTNTEAFFGQGTRLTVV.

The V gene is TRBV7-2, the J gene TRBJ2-7; D remains ambiguous. The CDR3 has 15 residues. Trimming took 1 base from V and 3 from J, leaving 13 bases between them. Per the germline V gene, CDR1 is SGHTA and CDR2 is FQGNSA. The CDR3 region has the DNA TGTGCCAGCAGCTTAGGTATAGAAGAATACTACGAGCAGTACTTC. Residues: CASSLGIEEYYEQYF. Complete variable domain (other parts from reference TRBV7-2 and TRBJ2-7): GAGVSQSPSNKVTEKGKDVELRCDPISGHTALYWYRQSLGQGLEFLIYFQGNSAPDKSGLPSDRFSAERTGGSVSTLTIQRTQQEDSAVYLCASSLGIEEYYEQYFGPGTRLTVT.

This clone has a handful of counts. The chain links TRBV29-1 to TRBJ1-3; D not resolved. The CDR3 has 14 residues. Trimming cost V 5 bases and J 0 bases, with 11 bases left between them. Germline V lookup: CDR1 SQVTM, CDR2 ANQGSEA. CDR3 residues: CSVSQESSGNTIYF. In nucleotides, the CDR3 is TGCAGCGTTTCCCAGGAAAGCTCTGGAAACACCATATATTTT.

The chain uses TRBV5-1 and TRBJ2-1, with D unclear. Trimming removed 1 base from V and 0 bases from J, with 11 bases in between. This CDR3 has 16 residues. Per germline, CDR1 SGHRS and CDR2 YFSETQ. CDR3 sequence (DNA): TGCGCCAGCAGCTTGATGCCGGTAAGCTCCTACAATGAGCAGTTCTTC. It yields the protein CASSLMPVSSYNEQFF.

This chain connects TRBV15 to TRBJ2-7; D remains unclear. The V gene's germline CDR1 is LNHNV and CDR2 YYDKDF (reference sequence). This CDR3 contains 11 residues. Trimming removed 6 bases at V and 6 bases at J, with 9 bases between. The CDR3 coding sequence is TGTGCCACCAGTCGAGATGGCGAGCAGTACTTC. This encodes CATSRDGEQYF. Full variable domain (missing parts from reference TRBV15 and TRBJ2-7): DAMVIQNPRYQVTQFGKPVTLSCSQTLNHNVMYWYQQKSSQAPKLLFHYYDKDFNNEADTPDNFQSRRPNTSFCFLDIRSPGLGDTAMYLCATSRDGEQYFGPGTRLTVT.